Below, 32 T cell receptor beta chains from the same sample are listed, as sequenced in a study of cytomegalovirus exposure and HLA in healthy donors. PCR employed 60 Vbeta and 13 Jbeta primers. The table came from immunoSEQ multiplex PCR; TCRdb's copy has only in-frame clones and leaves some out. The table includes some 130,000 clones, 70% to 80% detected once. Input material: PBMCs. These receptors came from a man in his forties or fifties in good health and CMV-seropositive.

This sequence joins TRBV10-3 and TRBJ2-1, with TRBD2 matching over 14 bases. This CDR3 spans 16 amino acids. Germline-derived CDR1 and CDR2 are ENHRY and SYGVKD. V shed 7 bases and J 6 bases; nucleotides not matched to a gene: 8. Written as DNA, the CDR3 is TGTGCCATCAAAGGGACTAGCGGGAGAGGCGGCAATGAGCAGTTCTTC. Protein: CAIKGTSGRGGNEQFF.

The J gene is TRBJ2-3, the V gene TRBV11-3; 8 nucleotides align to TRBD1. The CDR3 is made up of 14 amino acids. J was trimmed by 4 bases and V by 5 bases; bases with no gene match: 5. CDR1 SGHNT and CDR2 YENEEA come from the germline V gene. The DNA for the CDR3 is TGTGCCAGCAGCCCGACAGGGGCGGCAGATACGCAGTATTTT. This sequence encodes CASSPTGAADTQYF.

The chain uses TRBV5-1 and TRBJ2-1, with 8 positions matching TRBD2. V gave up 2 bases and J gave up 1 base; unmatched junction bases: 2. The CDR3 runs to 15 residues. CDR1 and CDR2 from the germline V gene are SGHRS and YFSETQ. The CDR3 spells CASSLERESYNEQFF. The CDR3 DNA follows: TGCGCCAGCAGCTTAGAGCGGGAGTCCTACAATGAGCAGTTCTTC.

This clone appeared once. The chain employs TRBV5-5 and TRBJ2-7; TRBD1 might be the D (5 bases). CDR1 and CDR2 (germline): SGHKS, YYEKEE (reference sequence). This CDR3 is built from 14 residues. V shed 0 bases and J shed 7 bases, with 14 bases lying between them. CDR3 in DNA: TGTGCCAGCAGCTTGGGCGCTGGGGCGAGGGAGCAGTACTTC. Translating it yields CASSLGAGAREQYF.

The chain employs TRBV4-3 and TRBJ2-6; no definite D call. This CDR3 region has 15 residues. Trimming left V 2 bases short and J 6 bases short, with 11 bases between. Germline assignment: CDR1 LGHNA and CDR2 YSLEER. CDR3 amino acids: CASSQHHRQANVLTF. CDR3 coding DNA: TGCGCCAGCAGCCAACATCACCGACAGGCCAACGTCCTGACTTTC.

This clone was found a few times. The CDR3 DNA sequence: TGTGCCAGCAGCCCTGATCAGGTCTCCTACGAGCAGTACTTC. It encodes CASSPDQVSYEQYF. The rearrangement links TRBV2 to TRBJ2-7; D gene unclear. CDR3 length: 14 amino acids. Trimming shortened V by 6 bases and J by 0 bases, and 12 bases separated the two germline ends. Germline CDR1 reads SNHLY; CDR2 reads FYNNEI.

CDR3 DNA: TGTGACAGAGCCACCTACGAGCAGTACTTC. Encoded protein: CDRATYEQYF. This chain links TRBV6-1 with TRBJ2-7; no reliable D call. The CDR3 length is 10 residues. The V gene's germline CDR1 is MNHNS and CDR2 SASEGT.

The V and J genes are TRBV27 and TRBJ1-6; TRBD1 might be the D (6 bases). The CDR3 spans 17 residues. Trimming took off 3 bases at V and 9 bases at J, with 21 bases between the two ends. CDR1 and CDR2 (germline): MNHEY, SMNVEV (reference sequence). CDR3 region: CASSFTPGQRSPSPLHF. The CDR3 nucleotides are TGTGCCAGCAGTTTCACACCGGGACAACGGTCCCCTTCACCCCTCCACTTT.

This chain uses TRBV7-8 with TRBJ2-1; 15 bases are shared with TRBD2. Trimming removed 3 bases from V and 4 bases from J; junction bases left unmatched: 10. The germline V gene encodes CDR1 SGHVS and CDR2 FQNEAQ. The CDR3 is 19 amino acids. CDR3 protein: CASSFPPGTSGGKYNEQFF. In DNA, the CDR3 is TGTGCCAGCAGCTTCCCCCCGGGGACTAGCGGGGGGAAATACAATGAGCAGTTCTTC.

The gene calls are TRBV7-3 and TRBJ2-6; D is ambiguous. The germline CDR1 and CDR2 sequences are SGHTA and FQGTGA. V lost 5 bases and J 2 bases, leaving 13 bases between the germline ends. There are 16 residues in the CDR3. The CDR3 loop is CASSPGKVTGANVLTF. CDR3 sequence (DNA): TGTGCCAGCAGCCCAGGCAAGGTAACTGGGGCCAACGTCCTGACTTTC.

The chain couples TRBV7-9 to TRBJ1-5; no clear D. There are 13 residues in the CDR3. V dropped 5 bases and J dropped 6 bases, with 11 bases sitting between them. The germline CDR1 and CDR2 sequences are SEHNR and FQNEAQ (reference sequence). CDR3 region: CASSPPGGQPQHF. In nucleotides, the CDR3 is TGTGCCAGCAGCCCACCGGGTGGTCAGCCCCAGCATTTT.

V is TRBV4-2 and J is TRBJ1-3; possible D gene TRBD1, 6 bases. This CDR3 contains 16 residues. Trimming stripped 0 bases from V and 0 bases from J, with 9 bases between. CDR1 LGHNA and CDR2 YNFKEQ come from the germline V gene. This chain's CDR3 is CASSQDGTNSGNTIYF. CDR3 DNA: TGTGCCAGCAGCCAAGATGGGACAAACTCTGGAAACACCATATATTTT.

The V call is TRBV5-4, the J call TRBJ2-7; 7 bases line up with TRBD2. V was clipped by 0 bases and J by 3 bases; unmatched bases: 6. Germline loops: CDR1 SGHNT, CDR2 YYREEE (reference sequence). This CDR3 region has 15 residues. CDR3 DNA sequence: TGTGCCAGCAGCTTGGAGGGGACTACCATCTACGAGCAGTACTTC. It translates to CASSLEGTTIYEQYF.

The CDR3 loop is CASSLTSGSGETQYF. The CDR3 nucleotides read TGCGCCAGCAGCTTGACTAGCGGGAGCGGAGAGACCCAGTACTTC. V is TRBV4-1 and J is TRBJ2-5; the match to TRBD2 covers 12 bases. This CDR3 region has 15 residues. Germline V gene sequence: CDR1 MGHRA, CDR2 YSYEKL. V was clipped by 5 bases and J by 4 bases; unmatched bases: 5.

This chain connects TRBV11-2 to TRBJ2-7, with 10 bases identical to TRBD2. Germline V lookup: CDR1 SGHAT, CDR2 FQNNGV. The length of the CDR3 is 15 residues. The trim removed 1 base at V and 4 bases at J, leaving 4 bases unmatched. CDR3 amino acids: CASSLVSGRIYEQYF. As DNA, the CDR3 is TGTGCCAGCAGCTTAGTTAGCGGGAGGATATACGAGCAGTACTTC.

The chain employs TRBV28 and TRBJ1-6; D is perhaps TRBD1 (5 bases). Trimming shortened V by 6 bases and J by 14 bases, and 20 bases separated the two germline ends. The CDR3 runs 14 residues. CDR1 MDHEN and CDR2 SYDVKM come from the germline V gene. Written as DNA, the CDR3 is TGTGCCAGCAGAAAACTGCAGGGAAGGGAGGCCCTCCACTTT. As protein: CASRKLQGREALHF.

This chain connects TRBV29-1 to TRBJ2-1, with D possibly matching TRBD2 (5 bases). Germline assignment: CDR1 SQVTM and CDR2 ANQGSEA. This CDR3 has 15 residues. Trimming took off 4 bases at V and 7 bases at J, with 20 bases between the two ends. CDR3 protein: CSVAVLDSLKNEQFF. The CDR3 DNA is TGCAGCGTTGCGGTTCTGGACTCCCTTAAGAATGAGCAGTTCTTC.

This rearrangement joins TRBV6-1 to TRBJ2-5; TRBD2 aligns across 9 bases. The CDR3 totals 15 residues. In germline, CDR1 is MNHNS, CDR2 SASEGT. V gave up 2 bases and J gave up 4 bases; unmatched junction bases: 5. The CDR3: CASSELGLARETQYF. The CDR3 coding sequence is TGTGCCAGCAGTGAATTAGGACTAGCGAGAGAGACCCAGTACTTC.

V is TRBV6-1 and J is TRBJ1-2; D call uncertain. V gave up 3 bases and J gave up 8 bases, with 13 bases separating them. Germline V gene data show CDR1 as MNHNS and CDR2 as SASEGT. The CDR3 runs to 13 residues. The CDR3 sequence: CASSDSRFWGYTF. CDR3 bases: TGTGCCAGCAGTGATTCACGGTTTTGGGGCTACACCTTC.

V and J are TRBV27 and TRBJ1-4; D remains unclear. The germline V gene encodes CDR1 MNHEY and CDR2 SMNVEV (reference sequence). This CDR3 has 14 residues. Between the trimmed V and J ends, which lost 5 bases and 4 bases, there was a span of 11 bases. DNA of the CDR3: TGTGCCAGCAGTCGGGATACTTATAATGAAAAACTGTTTTTT. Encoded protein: CASSRDTYNEKLFF.

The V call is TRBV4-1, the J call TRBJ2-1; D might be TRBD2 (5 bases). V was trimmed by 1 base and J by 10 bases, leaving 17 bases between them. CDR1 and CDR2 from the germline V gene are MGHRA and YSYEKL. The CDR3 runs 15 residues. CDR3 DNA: TGCGCCAGCAGCCAAGTTGACTACACCCGAGGGGAGCAGTTCTTC. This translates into CASSQVDYTRGEQFF.

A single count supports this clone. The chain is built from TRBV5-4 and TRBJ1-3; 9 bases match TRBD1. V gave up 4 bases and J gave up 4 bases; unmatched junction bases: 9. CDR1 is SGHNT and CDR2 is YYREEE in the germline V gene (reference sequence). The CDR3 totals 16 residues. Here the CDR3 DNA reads TGTGCCAGCAGCCCCCGGGGCGGACAGGGGGGAAACACCATATATTTT. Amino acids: CASSPRGGQGGNTIYF. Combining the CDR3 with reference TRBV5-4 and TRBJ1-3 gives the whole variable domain ETGVTQSPTHLIKTRGQQVTLRCSSQSGHNTVSWYQQALGQGPQFIFQYYREEENGRGNFPPRFSGLQFPNYSSELNVNALELDDSALYLCASSPRGGQGGNTIYFGEGSWLTVV.

The CDR3 DNA sequence: TGTGCCTGGAGTCCGGGGGTCCCCAATGAGCAGTTCTTC. It codes for CAWSPGVPNEQFF. V is TRBV30 and J is TRBJ2-1; D possibly corresponds to TRBD2 (6 bases). Germline CDR1 is GTSNPN and CDR2 is SVGIG (reference sequence). The CDR3 contains 13 residues. Trimming shortened V by 2 bases and J by 6 bases, and 11 bases separated the two germline ends.

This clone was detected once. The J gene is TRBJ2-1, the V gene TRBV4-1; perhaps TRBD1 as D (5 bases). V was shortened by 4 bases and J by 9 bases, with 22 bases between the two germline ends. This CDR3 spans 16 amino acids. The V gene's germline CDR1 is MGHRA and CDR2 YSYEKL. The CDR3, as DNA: TGCGCCAGCAGCCTCTTACCGGGCCGAGACGACAGTGAGCAGTTCTTC. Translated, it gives CASSLLPGRDDSEQFF.

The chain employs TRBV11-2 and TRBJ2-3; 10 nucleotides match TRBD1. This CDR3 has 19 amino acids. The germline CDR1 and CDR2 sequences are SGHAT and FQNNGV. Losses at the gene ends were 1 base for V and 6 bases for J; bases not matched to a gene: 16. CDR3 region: CASSLGRVMGQGRSDTQYF. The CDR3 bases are TGTGCCAGCAGCTTAGGGCGGGTAATGGGACAGGGGAGAAGTGATACGCAGTATTTT.

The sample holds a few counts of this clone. CDR3 sequence (DNA): TGTGCCAGCAGCTTATGGCAGGACAGAGCTAACTATGGCTACACCTTC. Its protein product is CASSLWQDRANYGYTF. This chain joins TRBV7-9 and TRBJ1-2, with a possible D match to TRBD1 (6 bases). Germline CDR1 is SEHNR and CDR2 is FQNEAQ (reference sequence). CDR3 length: 16 residues. The V end lost 2 bases, the J end lost 0 bases, and 13 bases lay between the germline ends.

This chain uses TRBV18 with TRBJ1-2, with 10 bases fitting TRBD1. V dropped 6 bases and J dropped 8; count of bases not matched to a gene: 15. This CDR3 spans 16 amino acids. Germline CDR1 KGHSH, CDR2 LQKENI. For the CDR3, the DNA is TGTGCCAGCTCCCCAACCGAACGACAGGGGGCTCACGGCTACACCTTC. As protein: CASSPTERQGAHGYTF.

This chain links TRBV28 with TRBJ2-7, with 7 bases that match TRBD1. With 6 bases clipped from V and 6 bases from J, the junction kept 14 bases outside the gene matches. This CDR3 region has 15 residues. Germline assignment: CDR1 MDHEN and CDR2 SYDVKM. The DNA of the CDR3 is TGTGCCAGCAGCCCCGGAGGATTACAGGGGAGCGAGCAGTACTTC. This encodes CASSPGGLQGSEQYF.

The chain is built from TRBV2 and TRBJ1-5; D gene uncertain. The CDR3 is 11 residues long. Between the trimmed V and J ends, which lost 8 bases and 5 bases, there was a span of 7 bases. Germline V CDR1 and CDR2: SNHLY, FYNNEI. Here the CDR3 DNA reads TGTGCCAGCGGACTCGATCAGCCCCAGCATTTT. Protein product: CASGLDQPQHF. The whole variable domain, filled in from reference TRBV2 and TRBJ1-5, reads EPEVTQTPSHQVTQMGQEVILRCVPISNHLYFYWYRQILGQKVEFLVSFYNNEISEKSEIFDDQFSVERPDGSNFTLKIRSTKLEDSAMYFCASGLDQPQHFGDGTRLSIL.

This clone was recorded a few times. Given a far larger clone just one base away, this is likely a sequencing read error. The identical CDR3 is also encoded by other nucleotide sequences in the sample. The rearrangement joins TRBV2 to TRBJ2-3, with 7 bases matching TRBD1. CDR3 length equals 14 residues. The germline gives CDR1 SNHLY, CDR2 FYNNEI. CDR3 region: CASRGGAGTDTQYF. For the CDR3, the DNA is TGTGCCAGTAGAGGGGGCGCCGGCACCGATACGCAGTATTTT.

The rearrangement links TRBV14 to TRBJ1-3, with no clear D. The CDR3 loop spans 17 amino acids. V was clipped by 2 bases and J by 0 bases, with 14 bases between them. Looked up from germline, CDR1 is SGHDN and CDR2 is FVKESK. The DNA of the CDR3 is TGTGCCAGCAGCCAATCAGTCCGGGGAAGCTCTGGAAACACCATATATTTT. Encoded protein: CASSQSVRGSSGNTIYF.

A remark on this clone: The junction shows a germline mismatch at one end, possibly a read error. The CDR3 DNA reads TGTTCCAGCAGTCATAGGACAGCTGGGGCCAACGTCCTGACTTTC. It specifies CSSSHRTAGANVLTF. The V gene is TRBV7-9, the J gene TRBJ2-6, with a tentative D call TRBD1 (6 bases). The germline CDR1 and CDR2 sequences are SEHNR and FQNEAQ (reference sequence). The CDR3 is 15 amino acids.